Only a few counts were recorded for the clone carrying this T cell receptor (beta chain). Its target is unknown. The data were obtained in a study of T-cell memory formation after mild COVID-19. TCRdb processed the 5' RACE reads anew with MiXCR; each CDR3 protein has one entry. Of 250,000 to 300,000 distinct CDR3 sequences in the sample, about a sixth were seen once. In germline, CDR1 is SQVTM, CDR2 ANQGSEA. V shed 7 bases and J 4 bases; nucleotides not matched to a gene: 6. The CDR3 covers 12 residues. Study-level results: Later expanders leaned CD4+, whereas clones that contracted between day 15 and 85 were balanced CD4/CD8. The authors left the SARS-CoV-2 specificity of second-wave clones peaking on day 37 unconfirmed.

The specimen was PBMCs or a T cell subset sorted from them (not recorded which). The J gene is TRBJ2-5, the V gene TRBV29-1; 7 positions match TRBD1. The receptor was isolated from a man aged 18 to 30 who had mild COVID-19 (a few samples of this study predate the infection). Cell type and time point are not known. CDR3 sequence reads: CSARQGGETQYF. Here the CDR3 DNA reads TGCAGCGCGAGACAGGGTGGAGAGACCCAGTACTTC.